The clone carrying this T cell receptor (beta chain) showed up just a few times. This CDR3 spans 15 amino acids. Germline CDR1 is SGHRS and CDR2 is YFSETQ. The V and J ends lost 4 bases and 1 base respectively, with 14 bases between them. TCRdb reanalysed the RT-PCR reads using MiXCR and keeps one entry per CDR3 protein. The repertoire includes about 680,000 distinct CDR3 sequences, around 14% of them detected once, and 3.6% sits in the top ten. V gene TRBV5-1 combines with J gene TRBJ1-1; TRBD1 might be the D (5 bases). This receptor was identified in a female donor in good health, serving as a healthy control. The sequencing sample was made of memory CD4+ T cells from blood. CDR3: CASSGGTGGNTEAFF. CDR3 nucleotide sequence: TGCGCCAGCAGCGGAGGGACGGGGGGGAACACTGAAGCTTTCTTT. The complete variable domain, with remaining parts taken from reference TRBV5-1 and TRBJ1-1, reads KAGVTQTPRYLIKTRGQQVTLSCSPISGHRSVSWYQQTPGQGLQFLFEYFSETQRNKGNFPGRFSGRQFSNSRSEMNVSTLELGDSALYLCASSGGTGGNTEAFFGQGTRLTVV.